These 5 T cell receptor beta chains were all obtained from the same sample, sequenced in a study of T and B cells in COVID-19 patients. Blood genomic DNA input for TRB amplification was roughly 250-500 ng. Multiplex PCR with BIOMED2 TRB-A/B primer pools amplified TRB rearrangements. MiXCR was run by TCRdb on the multiplex PCR reads, yielding one entry per CDR3 protein. The sample yields 5,300 or so distinct CDR3 sequences, around 25% seen once. Sequencing used blood. The receptor source for this set is a human donor with active COVID-19. The donor label of this sample is uncertain.

The genes are TRBV29-1 and TRBJ2-3; 10 bases fit TRBD2. The germline V gene has CDR1 SQVTM and CDR2 ANQGSEA. The CDR3 contains 14 residues. With 4 bases clipped from V and 5 bases from J, the junction kept 6 bases outside the gene matches. For the CDR3, the DNA is TGCAGCGTTGGCCTAGCGGGAGCCAAAGATACGCAGTATTTT. Residues: CSVGLAGAKDTQYF.

In this sample, this clonotype turned up a few times. The chain uses TRBV7-6 and TRBJ1-2; 8 bases match TRBD1. Trimming took 3 bases from V and 7 from J; bases not matched to a gene: 19. The CDR3 consists of 18 residues. The germline V gene has CDR1 SGHVS and CDR2 FNYEAQ. DNA for the CDR3: TGTGCCAGCAGCTTGAACCCCTCAGTGGGACAGGACTTTAGTGGCTACACCTTC. Its translation: CASSLNPSVGQDFSGYTF.

The chain links TRBV11-3 to TRBJ2-7, with unresolved D. CDR3 length: 13 amino acids. Trimming cost V 3 bases and J 0 bases, with 6 bases left between them. CDR1 and CDR2 (germline): SGHNT, YENEEA. CDR3 in DNA: TGTGCCAGCAGCTTGCCAGGCTCCTACGAGCAGTACTTC. Translated, it gives CASSLPGSYEQYF.

This clonotype is labeled medium-sized (0.01 to 0.1%). This chain links TRBV19 with TRBJ1-1; TRBD1 agrees at 7 bases. Germline CDR1 reads LNHDA; CDR2 reads SQIVND (reference sequence). CDR3 length equals 14 residues. J was trimmed by 1 base and V by 6 bases; bases with no gene match: 5. The CDR3 DNA follows: TGTGCCAGTAGGGAGGGACAGAAGAACACTGAAGCTTTCTTT. This encodes CASREGQKNTEAFF.

The chain uses TRBV7-3 and TRBJ2-3; 7 nucleotides line up with TRBD1. Germline-derived CDR1 and CDR2 are SGHTA and FQGTGA. The V segment lost 5 bases and the J segment 2 bases; nucleotides outside the gene matches: 7. CDR3 size: 15 residues. CDR3 DNA sequence: TGTGCCAGCAGCCCCCGACAGGGTAACACAGATACGCAGTATTTT. Translated, it gives CASSPRQGNTDTQYF. Drawing the rest from reference TRBV7-3 and TRBJ2-3, the complete variable domain is GAGVSQTPSNKVTEKGKYVELRCDPISGHTALYWYRQSLGQGPEFLIYFQGTGAADDSGLPNDRFFAVRPEGSVSTLKIQRTERGDSAVYLCASSPRQGNTDTQYFGPGTRLTVL.